The 10 T cell receptor beta chains reported below all come from one sample, sequenced in a study of identical twins. TCRdb reprocessed the 5' RACE reads via MiXCR and lists one record per CDR3 protein. The sample consists of fewer than 900,000 distinct CDR3 sequences, over 20% of them appearing once. The data also belong to a second study, concerning T cells expressing NK-cell markers.

The material sequenced was PBMCs. The receptors were sampled from a woman younger than 30 in good health.

This rearrangement joins TRBV2 to TRBJ1-2; D unclear. Trimming pared 2 bases from V and 4 bases from J, leaving 8 bases between. Germline V gene sequence: CDR1 SNHLY, CDR2 FYNNEI. The CDR3 is 13 amino acids. CDR3 nucleotides: TGTGCCAGCAGTGAAATTCGAGCCTATGGCTACACCTTC. Amino acid sequence: CASSEIRAYGYTF.

The CDR3 DNA reads TGCAGTGCTAGAGGCCCGGCAGGGAGGTCCACTGAAGCTTTCTTT. It translates to CSARGPAGRSTEAFF. This rearrangement joins TRBV20-1 to TRBJ1-1; D possibly corresponds to TRBD1 (5 bases). The CDR3 covers 15 residues. The V end lost 1 base, the J end lost 4 bases, and 16 bases lay between the germline ends. Germline V gene data show CDR1 as DFQATT and CDR2 as SNEGSKA (reference sequence).

The rearrangement joins TRBV10-3 to TRBJ2-5; D gene ambiguous. Germline V gene lookup returns CDR1 ENHRY and CDR2 SYGVKD. The ends were cut back, 8 bases at V and 5 bases at J, with 12 bases in the middle. There are 12 residues in the CDR3. CDR3 region: CAIGRDEETQYF. The CDR3 DNA is TGTGCCATCGGTCGTGATGAGGAGACCCAGTACTTC.

The chain employs TRBV6-1 and TRBJ1-2; maybe TRBD1 (5 bases). The V gene's germline CDR1 is MNHNS and CDR2 SASEGT. V was cut by 6 bases and J by 4 bases, with 15 bases left in between. The CDR3 has 14 residues. Here the CDR3 reads CASSLGRQFYGYTF. The CDR3 DNA is TGTGCCAGCAGCCTCGGGAGACAGTTCTATGGCTACACCTTC.

This clonotype was seen a few times. The chain is built from TRBV10-2 and TRBJ2-7, with D tentatively TRBD1 or TRBD2 (5 bases each). This CDR3 comprises 14 residues. Looked up from germline, CDR1 is WSHSY and CDR2 is SAAADI. V dropped 3 bases and J dropped 2 bases, with 11 bases sitting between them. The CDR3 sequence: CASSDRDGTYEQYF. CDR3 DNA: TGCGCCAGCAGTGACCGGGACGGGACCTACGAGCAGTACTTC.

This clonotype showed up just a few times. V gene TRBV20-1 combines with J gene TRBJ1-4; no clear D. The CDR3 runs to 13 residues. Germline V CDR1 and CDR2: DFQATT, SNEGSKA (reference sequence). The V gene lost 3 bases and the J gene lost 0 bases, with 5 bases spanning the gap. This chain's CDR3 is CSASLATNEKLFF. The CDR3 DNA reads as TGCAGTGCTAGCTTGGCAACTAATGAAAAACTGTTTTTT.

CDR3 residues: CSARGGTIQETQYF. In DNA form, the CDR3 reads TGCAGTGCTAGAGGTGGGACTATTCAGGAGACCCAGTACTTC. The genes are TRBV20-1 and TRBJ2-5; 7 bases match TRBD2. CDR1 is DFQATT, CDR2 SNEGSKA, per germline (reference sequence). Germline trimming cut 1 base from V and 5 bases from J; bases unmatched to any gene: 7. There are 14 residues in the CDR3.

The genes are TRBV20-1 and TRBJ2-5; D is tentatively TRBD1 or TRBD2 (5 bases each). This CDR3 is 13 amino acids long. Germline V gene data show CDR1 as DFQATT and CDR2 as SNEGSKA (reference sequence). The germline V and J ends were trimmed by 5 bases and 2 bases, with 12 bases remaining between them. CDR3 nucleotides: TGCAGTGCTCCACGGGACGGACAAGAGACCCAGTACTTC. Its translation is CSAPRDGQETQYF.

The J gene is TRBJ2-7, the V gene TRBV7-2, with D possibly being TRBD1 or TRBD2 (6 bases each). Trimming removed 5 bases at V and 7 bases at J, with 21 bases between. This CDR3 is built from 15 residues. Germline CDR1 SGHTA, CDR2 FQGNSA. CDR3 protein: CASSPRLVQRGEQYF. The CDR3 DNA reads as TGTGCCAGCAGCCCCCGACTAGTTCAAAGGGGGGAGCAGTACTTC.

This clonotype was detected a few times. The chain couples TRBV11-2 to TRBJ1-3; D gene ambiguous. This CDR3 has 15 amino acids. Germline V gene sequence: CDR1 SGHAT, CDR2 FQNNGV. Trimming left V 1 base short and J 8 bases short, with 15 bases between. CDR3 sequence: CASSLGFGGLDTIYF. CDR3 in DNA: TGTGCCAGCAGCTTAGGATTCGGAGGGCTAGACACCATATATTTT.